The entry below describes one T cell receptor beta chain. Antigen: not known. From germline, CDR1 is LGHNA and CDR2 YSLEER. V was shortened by 1 base and J by 0 bases, with 3 bases between the two germline ends. The CDR3 spans 13 residues. What was amplified from RNA transcripts were TCR beta CDR3 regions. TCR CDR3 regions were first amplified by RT-PCR with HTBI primers. A single record per CDR3 protein comes from TCRdb applying MiXCR to the multiplex PCR reads. The table includes roughly 570,000 distinct CDR3 sequences, about a sixth detected once. The study excluded patients with uncontrolled infection, other autoimmune disease, pregnancy or lactation. This sample was taken from a study of T cells in Graves' hyperthyroidism and ophthalmopathy. Study observations and caveats: Ophthalmopathy was distinguished from stable hyperthyroidism by 13 V-J signatures. In blood, most of the thyroid clonotypes expanded above 0.001 were also present. Ophthalmopathy, which appeared later, was predicted by the model a median around 6.9 months before onset.

V is TRBV4-3 and J is TRBJ1-2; D ambiguous. Sample: blood. This clonotype was sampled from a woman in her twenties or thirties with Graves' hyperthyroidism. Written as DNA, the CDR3 is TGCGCCAGCAGCCAAGTTTCTAACTATGGCTACACCTTC. Residues: CASSQVSNYGYTF.